Each of the 5 T cell receptor beta chains below was sequenced from the same sample in a study of cytomegalovirus exposure and HLA in healthy donors. 60 Vbeta and 13 Jbeta primers were used in PCR. Assay used: immunoSEQ multiplex PCR; TCRdb lists only in-frame clones, some missing. This sample's table reports under 90,000 clones. The sample was PBMCs. The receptors derive from a man aged 50-60 years in good health and CMV-seropositive.

The chain combines TRBV6-1 with TRBJ1-2; 9 positions agree with TRBD1. Germline V gene sequence: CDR1 MNHNS, CDR2 SASEGT. This CDR3 comprises 13 residues. Germline trimming cut 6 bases from V and 4 bases from J; bases unmatched to any gene: 3. The CDR3 reads CASRLQGAYGYTF. CDR3 nucleotides: TGTGCCAGCAGGCTACAGGGGGCCTATGGCTACACCTTC.

A remark on this clone: At one end, the junction sequence differs from germline, possibly due to a read error. The chain employs TRBV6-5 and TRBJ2-2; D not certain. This CDR3 has 16 amino acids. CDR1 MNHEY and CDR2 SVGAGI come from the germline V gene. The CDR3 spells CASCYYSTPAAGELFF. CDR3 nucleotide sequence: TGTGCCAGCTGTTACTATTCAACCCCGGCGGCCGGGGAGCTGTTTTTT.

V usage is TRBV29-1 and J usage is TRBJ2-1; perhaps TRBD2 as D (6 bases). CDR1 SQVTM and CDR2 ANQGSEA come from the germline V gene. CDR3 length equals 14 residues. The V and J ends lost 7 bases and 5 bases respectively, with 18 bases between them. CDR3 DNA sequence: TGCAGCGCCCCGGTCGGGGACTCGAACAATGAGCAGTTCTTC. This translates into CSAPVGDSNNEQFF.

The chain combines TRBV2 with TRBJ1-2, with D possibly TRBD1 on 5 matching bases. The CDR3 consists of 14 residues. Germline CDR1 SNHLY, CDR2 FYNNEI. V shed 6 bases and J shed 1 base, with 12 bases lying between them. CDR3 coding DNA: TGTGCCAGCAGCCCCTCGACAGTTAACTATGGCTACACCTTC. Translating gives CASSPSTVNYGYTF.

CDR3 DNA sequence: TGTGCCACATTCGACAGGACGAAAACTTTCTTT. Its translation: CATFDRTKTFF. The rearrangement joins TRBV2 to TRBJ1-1; D might be TRBD1 (6 bases). V lost 10 bases, J lost 12 bases, and 18 bases lay in between. Germline CDR1 reads SNHLY; CDR2 reads FYNNEI. The CDR3 runs to 11 residues.